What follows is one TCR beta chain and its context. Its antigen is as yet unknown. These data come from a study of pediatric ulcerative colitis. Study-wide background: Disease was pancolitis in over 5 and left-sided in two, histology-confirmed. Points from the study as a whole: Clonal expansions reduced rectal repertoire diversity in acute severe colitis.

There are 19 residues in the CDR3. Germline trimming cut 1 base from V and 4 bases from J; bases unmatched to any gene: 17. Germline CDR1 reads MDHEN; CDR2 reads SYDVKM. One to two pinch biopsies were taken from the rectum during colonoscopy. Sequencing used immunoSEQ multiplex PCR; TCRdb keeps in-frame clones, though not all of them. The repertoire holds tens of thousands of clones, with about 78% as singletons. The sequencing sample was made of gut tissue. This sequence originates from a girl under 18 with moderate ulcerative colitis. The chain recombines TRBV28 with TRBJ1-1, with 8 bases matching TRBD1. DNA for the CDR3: TGTGCCAGCAGTTTATATTCTACTCAGGGGGACAGGTGGAGCACTGAAGCTTTCTTT. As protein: CASSLYSTQGDRWSTEAFF.